One and the same sample provided the 21 T cell receptor beta chains below, sequenced in a study of follicular helper T cells after annual influenza vaccination (dated by TCRdb to 2015 to 2018). The time point label for this specimen denotes: 2015-2016 season, pre-vaccination. Library prep was done by the immunoSEQ multiplex PCR assay. This is the immuneACCESS table as TCRdb keeps it, with only in-frame sequences that have V and J called. A part of the clones is gone; compared with another copy, unresolved V genes explain less than half, and the rest is unexplained. This sample is represented by 9,500 to 15,000 clones; approximately 80% of them were singletons. 3.5% to 4.5% of the sample belongs to the ten largest clones. Material: CXCR5+ CD38- circulating T follicular helper cells from blood, obtained on the day of influenza vaccination. The cell subset or site label, as the study defines it: circulating Tfh, non-naive CD4+CXCR5+PD-1+ (ICOS+CD38+ or ICOS-CD38-). These receptors originate from an adult who received the influenza vaccine.

Note on this clone: The identical CDR3 is also encoded by other nucleotide sequences in the sample. V usage is TRBV5-4 and J usage is TRBJ2-3, with 8 bases that match TRBD1. V shed 4 bases, J shed 1 base, and the junction held 2 bases outside the gene matches. There are 14 residues in the CDR3. Germline V gives CDR1 SGHNT, CDR2 YYREEE (reference sequence). The CDR3 here is CASSPGGRTDTQYF. CDR3 nucleotides: TGTGCCAGCAGCCCAGGGGGCCGCACAGATACGCAGTATTTT.

This chain joins TRBV7-6 and TRBJ1-2, with a possible D match to TRBD1 (5 bases). The CDR3 runs to 13 residues. Germline loops: CDR1 SGHVS, CDR2 FNYEAQ. With 1 base removed from V and 2 bases from J, the gap between germline ends came to 5 bases. The CDR3 DNA reads TGTGCCAGCAGCTTAGGGGGGAACTATGGCTACACCTTC. Translating it yields CASSLGGNYGYTF.

This rearrangement joins TRBV19 to TRBJ1-2; 9 bases line up with TRBD1. The V gene end was trimmed by 5 bases and the J gene end by 7 bases; junction bases not matched to a gene: 5. The CDR3 is 13 amino acids. Germline values: CDR1 LNHDA, CDR2 SQIVND (reference sequence). CDR3 protein: CASSARDRAGYTF. In DNA, the CDR3 is TGTGCCAGTAGTGCCCGGGACAGGGCTGGCTACACCTTC.

The chain couples TRBV5-1 to TRBJ1-1; possible D gene TRBD1, 5 bases. V was clipped by 0 bases and J by 6 bases, with 9 bases between them. The CDR3 covers 13 residues. CDR1 and CDR2 from the germline V gene are SGHRS and YFSETQ. For the CDR3, the DNA is TGCGCCAGCAGCTTGGCGGGGACCCCTGAAGCTTTCTTT. Translation gives CASSLAGTPEAFF.

The rearrangement links TRBV7-6 to TRBJ2-3; D might be TRBD1 (6 bases). This CDR3 is 13 amino acids long. CDR1 and CDR2 from the germline V gene are SGHVS and FNYEAQ. The ends were cut back, 5 bases at V and 6 bases at J, with 12 bases in the middle. CDR3 nucleotides: TGTGCCAGCAGCATTGACAGGTCTGATACGCAGTATTTT. Encoded protein: CASSIDRSDTQYF.

CDR3 sequence (DNA): TGTGCCACCAGCTTGGGACAGGGGACTGGCTACACCTTC. Translation gives CATSLGQGTGYTF. The chain recombines TRBV15 with TRBJ1-2; 10 bases are a match to TRBD1. V gave up 5 bases and J gave up 7 bases; unmatched junction bases: 4. This CDR3 is 13 amino acids long. From germline, CDR1 is LNHNV and CDR2 YYDKDF (reference sequence).

Turning to this clone: Different DNA sequences within this sample yield the same CDR3. This rearrangement joins TRBV18 to TRBJ1-1; D uncertain. CDR3 length equals 14 residues. CDR1 and CDR2 (germline): KGHSH, LQKENI. The V gene lost 4 bases and the J gene lost 3 bases, with 12 bases spanning the gap. CDR3 DNA: TGTGCCAGCTCACGAGAAAGGATCTACACTGAAGCTTTCTTT. As protein: CASSRERIYTEAFF.

The rearrangement uses TRBV2 and TRBJ2-3; perhaps TRBD2 as D (6 bases). Germline values: CDR1 SNHLY, CDR2 FYNNEI. The CDR3 is 14 amino acids. V gave up 5 bases and J gave up 2 bases, with 11 bases separating them. CDR3 loop: CASSFSGVTDTQYF. For the CDR3, the DNA is TGTGCCAGCAGTTTTAGCGGAGTCACAGATACGCAGTATTTT. Using reference TRBV2 and TRBJ2-3 for the parts outside the CDR3, the full variable domain is EPEVTQTPSHQVTQMGQEVILRCVPISNHLYFYWYRQILGQKVEFLVSFYNNEISEKSEIFDDQFSVERPDGSNFTLKIRSTKLEDSAMYFCASSFSGVTDTQYFGPGTRLTVL.

The J gene is TRBJ2-7, the V gene TRBV5-1; 8 nucleotides match TRBD1. The CDR3 has 15 amino acids. Trimming removed 4 bases from V and 6 bases from J; junction bases left unmatched: 12. Germline-derived CDR1 and CDR2 are SGHRS and YFSETQ. The CDR3 loop reads CASSAQGQGGGEQYF. In DNA, the CDR3 is TGCGCCAGCAGCGCGCAAGGACAGGGCGGCGGCGAGCAGTACTTC. The full variable domain, in which reference TRBV5-1 and TRBJ2-7 provide the parts outside the CDR3, is KAGVTQTPRYLIKTRGQQVTLSCSPISGHRSVSWYQQTPGQGLQFLFEYFSETQRNKGNFPGRFSGRQFSNSRSEMNVSTLELGDSALYLCASSAQGQGGGEQYFGPGTRLTVT.

The DNA for the CDR3 is TGTGCCAGCAGTTCCTTACGGGGTTCTAATGAAAAACTGTTTTTT. This sequence encodes CASSSLRGSNEKLFF. The chain has TRBV27 and TRBJ1-4; D is undetermined. This CDR3 contains 15 residues. Trimming removed 4 bases from V and 3 bases from J, with 12 bases in between. Per germline, CDR1 MNHEY and CDR2 SMNVEV (reference sequence). The full variable domain, rest sourced from reference TRBV27 and TRBJ1-4, is EAQVTQNPRYLITVTGKKLTVTCSQNMNHEYMSWYRQDPGLGLRQIYYSMNVEVTDKGDVPEGYKVSRKEKRNFPLILESPSPNQTSLYFCASSSLRGSNEKLFFGSGTQLSVL.

The chain couples TRBV2 to TRBJ2-5; possibly TRBD1 for D (6 bases). The CDR3 runs to 12 residues. V was pared by 8 bases and J by 5 bases, with 12 bases between. From germline, CDR1 is SNHLY and CDR2 FYNNEI. The CDR3 is CASSPTGETQYF. For the CDR3, the DNA is TGTGCCAGCTCCCCCACAGGGGAGACCCAGTACTTC.

This chain uses TRBV6-7 with TRBJ1-3, with no clear D. TRBV6-7 carries the ORF label, with uncertain function. Trimming pared 11 bases from V and 3 bases from J, leaving 23 bases between. The CDR3 sequence is 16 residues long. DNA of the CDR3: TGTGCCCTATTTCGTCCGGACCAAGGTTGTGGAAACACCATATATTTT. This codes for CALFRPDQGCGNTIYF.

V and J are TRBV11-2 and TRBJ1-2, with TRBD1 matching over 7 bases. The V gene's germline CDR1 is SGHAT and CDR2 FQNNGV. The CDR3 covers 15 residues. V gave up 1 base and J gave up 4 bases; unmatched junction bases: 6. DNA for the CDR3: TGTGCCAGCAGCTTAGGGAAGGGGGCTCGCTATGGCTACACCTTC. Protein: CASSLGKGARYGYTF. The full variable domain, completed using reference TRBV11-2 and TRBJ1-2, is EAGVAQSPRYKIIEKRQSVAFWCNPISGHATLYWYQQILGQGPKLLIQFQNNGVVDDSQLPKDRFSAERLKGVDSTLKIQPAKLEDSAVYLCASSLGKGARYGYTFGSGTRLTVV.

V is TRBV28 and J is TRBJ2-1; D is uncertain. The CDR3 totals 14 residues. V was clipped by 5 bases and J by 2 bases, with 10 bases between them. The V gene's germline CDR1 is MDHEN and CDR2 SYDVKM. The CDR3 spells CASSRVVPYNEQFF. DNA of the CDR3: TGTGCCAGCAGTAGGGTAGTACCCTACAATGAGCAGTTCTTC.

This sequence joins TRBV28 and TRBJ2-4; TRBD1 aligns across 7 bases. Germline-derived CDR1 and CDR2 are MDHEN and SYDVKM. This CDR3 is 16 amino acids long. The trim removed 5 bases at V and 0 bases at J, leaving 7 bases unmatched. CDR3 sequence reads: CASSEDRALAKNIQYF. The CDR3 nucleotides read TGTGCCAGCAGTGAAGACAGGGCCTTAGCCAAAAACATTCAGTACTTC.

Only a few counts were recorded for this clone. CDR3 region: CASSQTQTRSYEQYF. DNA of the CDR3: TGTGCCAGCAGCCAAACTCAAACTCGCTCCTACGAGCAGTACTTC. The rearrangement uses TRBV4-2 and TRBJ2-7, with D unresolved. CDR1 is LGHNA, CDR2 YNFKEQ, per germline. The CDR3 spans 15 residues. The V gene lost 2 bases and the J gene lost 0 bases, with 11 bases spanning the gap.

This chain links TRBV11-2 with TRBJ2-5; 8 nucleotides agree with TRBD2. Germline values: CDR1 SGHAT, CDR2 FQNNGV. J gave up 1 base and V 2 bases, and 3 bases lay outside the gene matches. CDR3 length equals 15 residues. The CDR3: CASSLNRGGQETQYF. CDR3 DNA sequence: TGTGCCAGCAGCTTAAATCGGGGGGGCCAAGAGACCCAGTACTTC.

The genes are TRBV28 and TRBJ2-5; tentatively, D is TRBD1 or TRBD2 (5 bases each). Per the germline V gene, CDR1 is MDHEN and CDR2 is SYDVKM. The length of the CDR3 is 15 residues. V was trimmed by 5 bases and J by 1 base, leaving 14 bases between them. The CDR3 DNA reads TGTGCCAGCAGTCGGCGGCGAGGGACCCAAGAGACCCAGTACTTC. Protein product: CASSRRRGTQETQYF. The variable domain in full, with the rest retrieved from reference TRBV28 and TRBJ2-5, is DVKVTQSSRYLVKRTGEKVFLECVQDMDHENMFWYRQDPGLGLRLIYFSYDVKMKEKGDIPEGYSVSREKKERFSLILESASTNQTSMYLCASSRRRGTQETQYFGPGTRLLVL.

The chain combines TRBV29-1 with TRBJ1-1; TRBD1 aligns across 7 bases. The CDR3 extends over 13 amino acids. Per germline, CDR1 SQVTM and CDR2 ANQGSEA. With V trimmed by 4 bases and J by 1 base, 3 bases remained unmatched. The CDR3 spells CSVAQGTNTEAFF. The CDR3 coding sequence is TGCAGCGTTGCACAGGGGACGAACACTGAAGCTTTCTTT.

The chain recombines TRBV15 with TRBJ2-3; D gene uncertain. V was pared by 1 base and J by 4 bases, with 18 bases between. CDR3 length equals 17 residues. Per the germline V gene, CDR1 is LNHNV and CDR2 is YYDKDF (reference sequence). CDR3 bases: TGTGCCACCAGCAGAGCCCCAAGGCAGGCCCCCGCAGATACGCAGTATTTT. Its protein is CATSRAPRQAPADTQYF.

This sequence joins TRBV7-9 and TRBJ2-3; a weak D match, TRBD2 (5 bases). V was clipped by 1 base and J by 8 bases, with 10 bases between them. CDR1 and CDR2 (germline): SEHNR, FQNEAQ (reference sequence). The CDR3 runs to 13 residues. The CDR3 sequence is CASSLGPSSTQYF. CDR3 nucleotides: TGTGCCAGCAGCTTAGGTCCTAGCAGTACGCAGTATTTT.